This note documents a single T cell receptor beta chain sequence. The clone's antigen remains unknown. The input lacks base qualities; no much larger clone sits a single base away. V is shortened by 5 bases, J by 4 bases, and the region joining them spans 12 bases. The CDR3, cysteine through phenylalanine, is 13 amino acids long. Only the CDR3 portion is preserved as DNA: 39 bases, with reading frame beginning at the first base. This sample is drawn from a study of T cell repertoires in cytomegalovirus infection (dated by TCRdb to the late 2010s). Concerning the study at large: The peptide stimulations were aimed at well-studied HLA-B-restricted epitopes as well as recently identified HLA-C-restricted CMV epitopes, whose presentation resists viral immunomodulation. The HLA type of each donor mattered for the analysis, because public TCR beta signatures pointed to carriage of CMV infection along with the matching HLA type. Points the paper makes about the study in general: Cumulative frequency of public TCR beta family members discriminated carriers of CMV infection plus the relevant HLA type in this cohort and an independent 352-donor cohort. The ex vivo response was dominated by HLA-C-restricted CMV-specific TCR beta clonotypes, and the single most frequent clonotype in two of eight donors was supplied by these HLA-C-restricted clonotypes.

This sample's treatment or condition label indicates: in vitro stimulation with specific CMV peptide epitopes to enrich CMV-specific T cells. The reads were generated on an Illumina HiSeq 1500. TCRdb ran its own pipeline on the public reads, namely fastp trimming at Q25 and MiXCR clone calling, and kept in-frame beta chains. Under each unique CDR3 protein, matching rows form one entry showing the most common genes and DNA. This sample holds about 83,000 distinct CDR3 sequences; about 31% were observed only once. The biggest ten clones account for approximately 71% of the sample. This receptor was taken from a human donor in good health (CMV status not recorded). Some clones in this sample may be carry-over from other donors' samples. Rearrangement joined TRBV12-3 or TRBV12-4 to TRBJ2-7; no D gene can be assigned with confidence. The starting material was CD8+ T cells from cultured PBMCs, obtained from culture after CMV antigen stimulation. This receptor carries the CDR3 CASSPFRRYEQYF. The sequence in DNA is TGTGCCAGCAGTCCCTTTAGACGGTACGAGCAGTACTTC.